A single sample is the source of the 29 T cell receptor beta chains below, sequenced in a study of blood T cells in healthy people across ages (dated by TCRdb to between 2015 and 2016). The library was built by means of 5' RACE. These reads were obtained on an Illumina HiSeq 2500. A second roughly 7 to 12 cycle PCR used a sample-barcoded 5' primer and a J-beta primer mix. The public reads were run again by TCRdb, first through fastp at Q25 and then through MiXCR, and only productive beta chains were kept. One record per CDR3 amino acid sequence lists the most common genes and DNA. For this sample the table gives about 780,000 distinct CDR3 sequences, of which less than 60% were detected only once. Clones ranked in the top ten supply 15% to 20% of the sample. Material: blood. These receptors were collected from a man aged 80 or over in good health.

For the CDR3, the DNA is TGCGCCAGCAGCCAGGACAGGGTAGGGACTGAAGCTTTCTTT. It specifies CASSQDRVGTEAFF. The V call is TRBV4-1, the J call TRBJ1-1, with 8 bases that match TRBD1. The length of the CDR3 is 14 residues. Trimming took 3 bases from V and 5 from J; bases not matched to a gene: 5. Germline CDR1 reads MGHRA; CDR2 reads YSYEKL.

The chain couples TRBV20-1 to TRBJ2-5, with 7 bases lining up with TRBD2. Germline V gives CDR1 DFQATT, CDR2 SNEGSKA (reference sequence). This CDR3 has 15 residues. With V trimmed by 0 bases and J by 4 bases, 8 bases remained unmatched. CDR3 residues: CSARDLASGLETQYF. The CDR3, as DNA: TGCAGTGCTAGAGATCTGGCTAGCGGCCTAGAGACCCAGTACTTC.

This clonotype was detected only a few times. The chain employs TRBV6-2 or TRBV6-3 and TRBJ1-2; unclear D gene. This CDR3 is built from 14 residues. Trimming cost V 5 bases and J 4 bases, with 14 bases left between them. Germline values: CDR1 MNHEY, CDR2 SVGEGT. The CDR3 DNA reads TGTGCCAGCAGTAGCCTCACGGAAGGCTATGGCTACACCTTC. It yields the protein CASSSLTEGYGYTF.

V gene TRBV2 combines with J gene TRBJ2-7; D is unresolved. The CDR3 is made up of 11 amino acids. V lost 3 bases and J 6 bases, leaving 6 bases between the germline ends. Germline CDR1 is SNHLY and CDR2 is FYNNEI. The CDR3 sequence is CASSEQREQYF. The DNA of the CDR3 is TGTGCCAGCAGTGAGCAGCGCGAGCAGTACTTC.

This clonotype was seen a few times. The rearrangement joins TRBV4-3 to TRBJ1-4; D call uncertain. Germline-derived CDR1 and CDR2 are LGHNA and YSLEER. V lost 0 bases, J lost 0 bases, and 11 bases lay in between. The CDR3 totals 17 residues. The CDR3 sequence: CASSQDLLSTTNEKLFF. CDR3 coding DNA: TGCGCCAGCAGCCAAGATCTTCTTTCCACAACTAATGAAAAACTGTTTTTT.

This chain uses TRBV11-2 with TRBJ2-7; 7 bases match TRBD2. Trimming cost V 0 bases and J 2 bases; bases outside gene matches: 1. The CDR3 loop spans 14 amino acids. From germline, CDR1 is SGHAT and CDR2 FQNNGV. CDR3 nucleotide sequence: TGTGCCAGCAGCTTAGAACGGGGGGCCTACGAGCAGTACTTC. Translating gives CASSLERGAYEQYF. The full variable domain, rest sourced from reference TRBV11-2 and TRBJ2-7, is EAGVAQSPRYKIIEKRQSVAFWCNPISGHATLYWYQQILGQGPKLLIQFQNNGVVDDSQLPKDRFSAERLKGVDSTLKIQPAKLEDSAVYLCASSLERGAYEQYFGPGTRLTVT.

This chain connects TRBV5-1 to TRBJ2-1; 9 positions match TRBD2. The CDR3 sequence is 16 residues long. The V gene's germline CDR1 is SGHRS and CDR2 YFSETQ. Germline trimming cut 3 bases from V and 3 bases from J; bases unmatched to any gene: 7. CDR3 nucleotides: TGCGCCAGCAGCTCCATAGCGGGAGCAGACTACAATGAGCAGTTCTTC. Its protein product is CASSSIAGADYNEQFF.

The genes are TRBV29-1 and TRBJ2-5, with a possible D match to TRBD1 (5 bases). This CDR3 is 12 amino acids long. The ends were cut back, 7 bases at V and 5 bases at J, with 14 bases in the middle. Germline-derived CDR1 and CDR2 are SQVTM and ANQGSEA. The CDR3 DNA reads as TGCAGCGCCATTCAGGGTCGTGAGACCCAGTACTTC. Its translation is CSAIQGRETQYF.

CDR3 amino acids: CATSRDHGGEQYF. In DNA form, the CDR3 reads TGTGCCACCAGCAGAGATCATGGTGGCGAGCAGTACTTC. This chain connects TRBV15 to TRBJ2-7; no firm D call. Per the germline V gene, CDR1 is LNHNV and CDR2 is YYDKDF (reference sequence). Trimming removed 0 bases at V and 6 bases at J, with 9 bases between. The CDR3 contains 13 residues.

A note on this clonotype: With a much larger clone just one base away, this may be a read error. J is TRBJ2-7 and V is TRBV9; no definite D call. V was trimmed by 0 bases and J by 7 bases, leaving 11 bases between them. Germline CDR1 reads SGDLS; CDR2 reads YYNGEE. The CDR3 sequence is 13 residues long. The CDR3 DNA reads TGTGCCAGCAGCGTAGGGGCTATTGAGGAGCAGTACTTC. Its protein product is CASSVGAIEEQYF.

This clonotype was counted many times. Mismatch with germline at one junction end may stem from a read error. V usage is TRBV12-3 or TRBV12-4 and J usage is TRBJ2-3; possible D gene TRBD2, 6 bases. The CDR3 runs 14 residues. CDR3 amino acids: CASSLGGSSDTQYF. The CDR3 DNA follows: TGCGCCAGCAGCTTGGGAGGCAGTTCAGATACGCAGTATTTT.

CDR3 in DNA: TGCGCCAGCAGCTTGGAAGGGGCTAGAAACAATGAGCAGTTCTTC. Translation gives CASSLEGARNNEQFF. The J gene is TRBJ2-1, the V gene TRBV5-1; weak D call: TRBD1 (5 bases). CDR1 and CDR2 from the germline V gene are SGHRS and YFSETQ. The CDR3 totals 15 residues. V shed 0 bases and J shed 5 bases, with 12 bases lying between them.

The chain employs TRBV18 and TRBJ1-2; no definite D call. This CDR3 contains 17 residues. In germline, CDR1 is KGHSH, CDR2 LQKENI. V gave up 0 bases and J gave up 5 bases, with 19 bases separating them. The CDR3 loop is CASSPPPLGRREYGYTF. The CDR3, as DNA: TGTGCCAGCTCACCACCCCCTCTTGGACGACGAGAATATGGCTACACCTTC.

This clonotype is a singleton in its sample. The V call is TRBV7-2, the J call TRBJ2-7; 9 bases match TRBD2. Losses at the gene ends were 5 bases for V and 3 bases for J; bases not matched to a gene: 11. The germline gives CDR1 SGHTA, CDR2 FQGNSA. This CDR3 has 16 residues. The CDR3 sequence: CASSLTSGGGFYEQYF. The CDR3 DNA reads as TGTGCCAGCAGCCTGACTAGCGGAGGAGGGTTCTACGAGCAGTACTTC.

The CDR3 region is CSAQSNRPTNTEAFF. In DNA form, the CDR3 reads TGCAGTGCCCAATCCAACAGGCCTACGAACACTGAAGCTTTCTTT. The rearrangement links TRBV20-1 to TRBJ1-1, with D tentatively TRBD1 (5 bases). The CDR3 is 15 amino acids. With 6 bases removed from V and 1 base from J, the gap between germline ends came to 18 bases. Germline values: CDR1 DFQATT, CDR2 SNEGSKA (reference sequence).

The V call is TRBV6-5, the J call TRBJ1-2; perhaps TRBD1 as D (5 bases). Germline assignment: CDR1 MNHEY and CDR2 SVGAGI. V was clipped by 6 bases and J by 5 bases, with 19 bases between them. The length of the CDR3 is 15 residues. The CDR3 coding sequence is TGTGCCAGCAGGAGGACGCCAGGGTCGGAATATGGCTACACCTTC. Translation gives CASRRTPGSEYGYTF.

The rearrangement uses TRBV11-3 and TRBJ2-5; 9 positions agree with TRBD2. The germline V gene encodes CDR1 SGHNT and CDR2 YENEEA. The CDR3 loop spans 16 amino acids. With 1 base clipped from V and 2 bases from J, the junction kept 5 bases outside the gene matches. The CDR3 bases are TGTGCCAGCAGCTTAGGACGGACTAGCGATCAAGAGACCCAGTACTTC. Encoded protein: CASSLGRTSDQETQYF.

The chain recombines TRBV7-2 with TRBJ1-5; a possible D gene is TRBD1 (5 bases). Looked up from germline, CDR1 is SGHTA and CDR2 is FQGNSA. Trimming took 1 base from V and 5 from J, leaving 24 bases between them. The CDR3 runs 19 residues. This CDR3 reads CASSLDYGGAGLYDQPQHF. In DNA form, the CDR3 reads TGTGCCAGCAGCTTAGATTATGGGGGTGCGGGTTTATACGATCAGCCCCAGCATTTT.

The chain recombines TRBV5-1 with TRBJ2-7, with 7 bases identical to TRBD1. Germline-derived CDR1 and CDR2 are SGHRS and YFSETQ. CDR3 length: 16 amino acids. The trim removed 2 bases at V and 6 bases at J, leaving 14 bases unmatched. DNA of the CDR3: TGCGCCAGCAGCTTAAGCCCGGACAGGCGCCTGGGCGAGCAGTACTTC. Amino acids: CASSLSPDRRLGEQYF.

A note on this clonotype: This could be a read error, since a much larger clone is one nucleotide away. This chain uses TRBV29-1 with TRBJ2-1; D is unclear. Trimming shortened V by 7 bases and J by 13 bases, and 17 bases separated the two germline ends. CDR1 and CDR2 from the germline V gene are SQVTM and ANQGSEA. The CDR3 spans 11 residues. The CDR3 loop reads CSALVAETQFF. As DNA, the CDR3 is TGCAGCGCCCTTGTTGCAGAGACCCAGTTCTTC.

In its sample, this clonotype was seen a few times. The chain is built from TRBV6-5 and TRBJ2-1; D possibly corresponds to TRBD1 (6 bases). Between the trimmed V and J ends, which lost 1 base and 1 base, there was a span of 20 bases. This CDR3 spans 19 amino acids. The V gene's germline CDR1 is MNHEY and CDR2 SVGAGI. In DNA form, the CDR3 reads TGTGCCAGCAGTTACTTTACCTTACAGGGTGGGGTATCCTACAATGAGCAGTTCTTC. Its protein is CASSYFTLQGGVSYNEQFF.

This clonotype has only a few counts. This chain connects TRBV6-6 to TRBJ2-2; D is unresolved. This CDR3 comprises 15 residues. Germline V gene data show CDR1 as MNHNY and CDR2 as SVGAGI (reference sequence). V lost 4 bases and J 4 bases, leaving 13 bases between the germline ends. The CDR3 protein is CASSSPKGVTGELFF. DNA for the CDR3: TGTGCCAGCAGTTCCCCGAAGGGTGTCACCGGGGAGCTGTTTTTT.

This clonotype was seen a few times. This rearrangement joins TRBV12-3 or TRBV12-4 to TRBJ2-7; D possibly corresponds to TRBD1 (5 bases). This CDR3 comprises 14 residues. V shed 7 bases and J shed 3 bases, with 16 bases lying between them. CDR3 protein: CASTWSLDNYEQYF. CDR3 DNA: TGTGCCAGCACCTGGTCATTGGACAACTACGAGCAGTACTTC.

The chain combines TRBV29-1 with TRBJ2-5, with TRBD2 matching 13 bases. Germline V gene lookup returns CDR1 SQVTM and CDR2 ANQGSEA. The CDR3 loop spans 17 amino acids. After removal of 7 bases from V and 5 bases from J, the junction contained 16 bases not matched to a gene. CDR3 nucleotides: TGCAGCGCCCTGGGACTAGCGGGGACACTTGAAAGCGAGACCCAGTACTTC. As protein: CSALGLAGTLESETQYF.

This clonotype was observed at least ten times. This sequence joins TRBV7-2 and TRBJ2-3; D unclear. The CDR3 has 14 amino acids. Per the germline V gene, CDR1 is SGHTA and CDR2 is FQGNSA. The V and J ends lost 2 bases and 0 bases respectively, with 6 bases between them. CDR3: CASSLMQSTDTQYF. CDR3 coding DNA: TGTGCCAGCAGCTTAATGCAGAGCACAGATACGCAGTATTTT.

This chain joins TRBV7-2 and TRBJ2-7, with D tentatively TRBD2 (6 bases). CDR1 is SGHTA and CDR2 is FQGNSA in the germline V gene. V was shortened by 6 bases and J by 2 bases, with 20 bases between the two germline ends. The CDR3 length is 16 residues. The CDR3 loop reads CASRGSSGTWAYEQYF. Written as DNA, the CDR3 is TGTGCCAGCAGAGGGAGTAGCGGAACTTGGGCCTACGAGCAGTACTTC.

This clonotype was counted between two and nine times. The rearrangement joins TRBV12-3 or TRBV12-4 to TRBJ2-1; TRBD2 aligns across 7 bases. The CDR3 is 14 amino acids. Trimming removed 4 bases from V and 5 bases from J; junction bases left unmatched: 5. DNA of the CDR3: TGTGCCAGCAGTTATGGCGGGGGTGACAATGAGCAGTTCTTC. Protein product: CASSYGGGDNEQFF.

This chain uses TRBV20-1 with TRBJ2-3; no reliable D call. The CDR3 has 12 residues. The V gene lost 4 bases and the J gene lost 3 bases, with 8 bases spanning the gap. CDR1 and CDR2 (germline): DFQATT, SNEGSKA (reference sequence). In DNA, the CDR3 is TGCAGTGCTAACCCCCAAACAGATACGCAGTATTTT. Its translation: CSANPQTDTQYF.

The rearrangement joins TRBV7-9 to TRBJ2-1; D may be TRBD2 (6 bases). The CDR3 is made up of 16 amino acids. Trimming took 3 bases from V and 0 from J, leaving 12 bases between them. CDR1 and CDR2 (germline): SEHNR, FQNEAQ (reference sequence). CDR3 amino acids: CASSFGTYSSYNEQFF. CDR3 nucleotide sequence: TGTGCCAGCAGCTTCGGGACTTACTCCTCCTACAATGAGCAGTTCTTC. Using reference TRBV7-9 and TRBJ2-1 for the parts outside the CDR3, the full variable domain is DTGVSQNPRHKITKRGQNVTFRCDPISEHNRLYWYRQTLGQGPEFLTYFQNEAQLEKSRLLSDRFSAERPKGSFSTLEIQRTEQGDSAMYLCASSFGTYSSYNEQFFGPGTRLTVL.